Listed below are T cell receptor beta chains from one sample, sequenced in a study of shared clonotypes between healthy human individuals. TCRdb keeps only in-frame clones here, not all; method: immunoSEQ multiplex PCR. The sample consists of about 2.1 million clones, 85% to 95% of them appearing once. Sequencing used naive CD8+ T cells from PBMCs. Source of these receptors: a man aged 18 to 35 in good health. Some clones in this sample may be carry-over from other donors' samples. Both conserved end residues are part of each CDR3. A D gene is named only where the DNA matches it firmly.

J: TRBJ2-7
D: TRBD1
V: TRBV28
CDR3: CASRSDTDRVLSYEQYF
DNA: TGTGCCAGCAGATCAGACACGGACAGGGTTCTCTCCTACGAGCAGTACTTC

J: TRBJ2-3
D: TRBD2
V: TRBV7-8
CDR3: CASTPEREGDTQYF
DNA: TGTGCCAGCACTCCGGAGCGGGAGGGAGATACGCAGTATTTT

J: TRBJ1-1
D: .
V: TRBV19
CDR3: CASTDGEGYEAFF
DNA: TGTGCCAGTACCGACGGGGAGGGGTATGAAGCTTTCTTT

J: TRBJ2-1
D: .
V: TRBV7-9
CDR3: CASSFPGRMGNEQFF
DNA: TGTGCCAGCAGCTTCCCCGGCCGGATGGGCAATGAGCAGTTCTTC

J: TRBJ2-6
D: .
V: TRBV29-1
CDR3: CSVELRRAVGANVLTF
DNA: TGCAGCGTTGAACTCCGCAGGGCAGTGGGGGCCAACGTCCTGACTTTC

J: TRBJ2-7
D: TRBD2
V: TRBV11-2
CDR3: CASSIGLADSYEQYF
DNA: TGTGCCAGCAGTATCGGACTAGCGGACTCCTACGAGCAGTACTTC

J: TRBJ2-7
D: TRBD2
V: TRBV19
CDR3: CASATGTSGRLASYEQYF
DNA: TGTGCCAGTGCTACCGGGACTAGCGGGAGGTTGGCGTCCTACGAGCAGTACTTC

J: TRBJ1-2
D: TRBD1
V: TRBV2
CDR3: CASSEYVSGQGATLPYGYTF
DNA: TGTGCCAGCAGTGAATATGTAAGCGGACAGGGGGCGACTCTCCCCTATGGCTACACCTTC

J: TRBJ2-2
D: .
V: TRBV6-5
CDR3: CASSYRGTGELFF
DNA: TGTGCCAGCAGTTACCGGGGCACCGGGGAGCTGTTTTTT

J: TRBJ2-1
D: TRBD2
V: TRBV27
CDR3: CASSLSTPWLAGSYSYNEQFF
DNA: TGTGCCAGCAGTTTATCGACCCCCTGGCTAGCGGGCTCTTATTCCTACAATGAGCAGTTCTTC

J: TRBJ2-1
D: .
V: TRBV29-1
CDR3: CSAVRPSYNEQFF
DNA: TGCAGCGCGGTTCGCCCATCTTACAATGAGCAGTTCTTC

J: TRBJ1-3
D: TRBD1
V: TRBV9
CDR3: CASSVALATGEANTIYF
DNA: TGTGCCAGCAGCGTAGCCCTGGCAACAGGGGAGGCAAACACCATATATTTT

J: TRBJ2-3
D: TRBD2
V: TRBV4-3
CDR3: CASSQELAGFDTDTQYF
DNA: TGCGCCAGCAGCCAAGAACTAGCGGGATTTGACACAGATACGCAGTATTTT